This T cell receptor beta chain was sequenced during a study of blood T cell repertoires in COVID-19. Overall study context: Samples taken during acute and convalescent COVID-19 were collected in the United States, Italy and Spain. The cDNA or gDNA used as material had been derived from T cells, B-cell-depleted T cells, or PBMCs.

The germline V gene encodes CDR1 LNHDA and CDR2 SQIVND (reference sequence). The CDR3 loop spans 19 amino acids. J lost 0 bases, V lost 2 bases, and 9 bases had no gene match. Which cohort a participant joined came from the clinical history participants gave. In the original analysis: Scientists estimated how many nucleated cells there were by amplifying reference gene primers. The data were produced by immunoSEQ multiplex PCR, yet TCRdb's version contains in-frame clones alone and is incomplete. V and J calls plus clone size are reproduced from that table; the DNA served to infer D and trimming. Found here are 250,000 or so clones, 84% of them singletons; the top ten hold 3.4%.

The sequenced sample consisted of PBMCs or T cells enriched from blood (not recorded which). The chain links TRBV19 to TRBJ2-3, with TRBD2 identical over 12 bases. The receptor's source is a man in his fifties who had recovered from COVID-19. The DNA of the CDR3 is TGTGCCAGTAGTATAAGAGGGCTAGCGGGAGGGACTAGCACAGATACGCAGTATTTT. Translated, it gives CASSIRGLAGGTSTDTQYF. Together with reference TRBV19 and TRBJ2-3, the CDR3 gives the full variable domain: DGGITQSPKYLFRKEGQNVTLSCEQNLNHDAMYWYRQDPGQGLRLIYYSQIVNDFQKGDIAEGYSVSREKKESFPLTVTSAQKNPTAFYLCASSIRGLAGGTSTDTQYFGPGTRLTVL.